The entry below gives a single T cell receptor (beta chain) sequence along with its context. An end of the junction differs from the germline gene, which may be a read error. The table came from immunoSEQ multiplex PCR; TCRdb's copy has only in-frame clones and leaves some out. The table records approximately 580,000 clones, about 80% of them present only once. This entry belongs to a study of shared T cell receptors in the human thymus. The sample was also linked to a second study, of human thymus T cells. That paper states: Corrective surgery for congenital heart defects was being performed on the healthy Finnish infants who served as donors. The thymus tissue came from resections taken during corrective heart surgery. Related studies found that unrelated individuals share highly overlapping thymic repertoires.

The sequencing sample was made of thymocytes. The sequence came from a boy younger than two with a congenital heart defect.

The CDR3 bases are TGTGCTAGCAGCCACCTGGGACACCCCGATGGGGAGACCCAGTACTTC. This translates into CASSHLGHPDGETQYF. The V gene is TRBV7-7, the J gene TRBJ2-5; possibly TRBD1 for D (6 bases). CDR1 and CDR2 (germline): SSHAT, FNYEAQ (reference sequence). The CDR3 has 16 residues.